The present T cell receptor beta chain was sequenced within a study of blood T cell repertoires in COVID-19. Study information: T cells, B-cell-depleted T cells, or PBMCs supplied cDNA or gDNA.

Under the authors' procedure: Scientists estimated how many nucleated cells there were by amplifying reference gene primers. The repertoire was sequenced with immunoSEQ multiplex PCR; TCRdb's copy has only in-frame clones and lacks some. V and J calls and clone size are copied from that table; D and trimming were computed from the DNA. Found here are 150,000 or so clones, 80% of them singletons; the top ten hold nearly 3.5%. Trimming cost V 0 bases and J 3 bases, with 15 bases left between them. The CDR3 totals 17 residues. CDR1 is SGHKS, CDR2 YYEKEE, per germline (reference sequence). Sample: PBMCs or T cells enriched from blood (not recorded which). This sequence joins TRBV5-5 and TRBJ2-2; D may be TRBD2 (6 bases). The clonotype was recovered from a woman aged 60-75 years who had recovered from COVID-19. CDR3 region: CASSLVWGGVDTGELFF. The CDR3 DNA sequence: TGTGCCAGCAGCTTGGTGTGGGGCGGGGTGGACACCGGGGAGCTGTTTTTT. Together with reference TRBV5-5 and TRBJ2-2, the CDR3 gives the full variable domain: DAGVTQSPTHLIKTRGQQVTLRCSPISGHKSVSWYQQVLGQGPQFIFQYYEKEERGRGNFPDRFSARQFPNYSSELNVNALLLGDSALYLCASSLVWGGVDTGELFFGEGSRLTVL.